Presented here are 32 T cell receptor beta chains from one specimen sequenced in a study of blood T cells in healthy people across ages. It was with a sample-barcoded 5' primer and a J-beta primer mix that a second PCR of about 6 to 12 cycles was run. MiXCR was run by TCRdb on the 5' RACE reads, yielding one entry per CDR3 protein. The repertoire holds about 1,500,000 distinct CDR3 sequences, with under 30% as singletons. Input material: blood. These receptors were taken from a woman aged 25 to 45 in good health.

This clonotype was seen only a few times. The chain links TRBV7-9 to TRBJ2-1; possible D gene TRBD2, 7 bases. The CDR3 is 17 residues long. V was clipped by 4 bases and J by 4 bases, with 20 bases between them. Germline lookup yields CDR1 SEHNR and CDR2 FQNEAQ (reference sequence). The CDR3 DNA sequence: TGTGCCAGCAGCTCAACAGGCGGGGGCCCCATTTACAATGAGCAGTTCTTC. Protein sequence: CASSSTGGGPIYNEQFF.

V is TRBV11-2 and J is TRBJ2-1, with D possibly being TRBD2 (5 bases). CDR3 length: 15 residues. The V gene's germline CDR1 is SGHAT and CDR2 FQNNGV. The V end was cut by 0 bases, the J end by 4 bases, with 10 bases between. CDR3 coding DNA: TGTGCCAGCAGCTTAGATGGCCCGGGATACAATGAGCAGTTCTTC. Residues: CASSLDGPGYNEQFF. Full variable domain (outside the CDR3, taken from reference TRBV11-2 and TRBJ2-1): EAGVAQSPRYKIIEKRQSVAFWCNPISGHATLYWYQQILGQGPKLLIQFQNNGVVDDSQLPKDRFSAERLKGVDSTLKIQPAKLEDSAVYLCASSLDGPGYNEQFFGPGTRLTVL.

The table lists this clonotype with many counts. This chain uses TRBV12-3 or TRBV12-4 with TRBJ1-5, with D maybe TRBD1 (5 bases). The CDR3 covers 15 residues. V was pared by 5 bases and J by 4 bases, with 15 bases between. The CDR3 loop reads CASSQPGGGNQPQHF. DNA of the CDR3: TGTGCCAGCAGTCAGCCGGGGGGAGGAAATCAGCCCCAGCATTTT.

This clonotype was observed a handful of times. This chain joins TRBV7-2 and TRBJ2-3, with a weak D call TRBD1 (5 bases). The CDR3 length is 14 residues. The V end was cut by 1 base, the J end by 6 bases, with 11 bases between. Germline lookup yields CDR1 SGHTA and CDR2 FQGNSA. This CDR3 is CASSLVTAGDTQYF. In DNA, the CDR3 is TGTGCCAGCAGCTTAGTGACAGCAGGCGATACGCAGTATTTT.

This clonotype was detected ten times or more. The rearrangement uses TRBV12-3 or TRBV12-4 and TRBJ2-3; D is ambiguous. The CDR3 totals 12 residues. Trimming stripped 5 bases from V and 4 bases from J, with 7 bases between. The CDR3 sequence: CASSLYSDTQYF. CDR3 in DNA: TGTGCCAGCAGTCTTTACTCAGATACGCAGTATTTT.

The CDR3 loop reads CASNPNGGVTYNEQFF. Written as DNA, the CDR3 is TGTGCCAGTAACCCGAATGGGGGGGTGACCTACAATGAGCAGTTCTTC. The rearrangement links TRBV19 to TRBJ2-1, with 7 positions matching TRBD2. Germline V gene lookup returns CDR1 LNHDA and CDR2 SQIVND (reference sequence). Unmatched junction bases numbered 11, after V lost 7 bases and J lost 2 bases. This CDR3 has 16 amino acids.

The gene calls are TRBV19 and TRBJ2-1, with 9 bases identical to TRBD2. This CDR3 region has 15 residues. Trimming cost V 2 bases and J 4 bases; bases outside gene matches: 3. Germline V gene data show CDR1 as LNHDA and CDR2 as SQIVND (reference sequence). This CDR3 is CASSIRLAGYNEQFF. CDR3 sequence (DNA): TGTGCCAGTAGTATAAGGCTAGCGGGGTACAATGAGCAGTTCTTC.

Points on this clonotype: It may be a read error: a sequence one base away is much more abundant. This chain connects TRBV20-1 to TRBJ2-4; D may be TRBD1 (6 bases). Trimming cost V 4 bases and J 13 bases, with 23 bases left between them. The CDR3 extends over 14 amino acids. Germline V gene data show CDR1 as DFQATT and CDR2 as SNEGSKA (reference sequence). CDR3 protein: CSAIRTGIGNEQYF. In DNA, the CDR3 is TGCAGTGCTATACGAACAGGGATCGGAAATGAGCAGTACTTC.

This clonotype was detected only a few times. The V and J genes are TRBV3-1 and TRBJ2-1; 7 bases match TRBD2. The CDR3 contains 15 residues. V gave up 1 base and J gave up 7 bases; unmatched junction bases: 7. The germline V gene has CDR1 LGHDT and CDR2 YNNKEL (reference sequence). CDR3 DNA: TGTGCCAGCAGCCAAGTGGGCGGGGGTGGAAATGAGCAGTTCTTC. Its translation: CASSQVGGGGNEQFF.

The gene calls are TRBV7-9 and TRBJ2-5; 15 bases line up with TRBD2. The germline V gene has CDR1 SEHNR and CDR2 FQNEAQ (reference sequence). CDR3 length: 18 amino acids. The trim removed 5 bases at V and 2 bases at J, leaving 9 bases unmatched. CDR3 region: CASSPGTSGGQWQETQYF. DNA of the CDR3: TGTGCCAGCAGCCCGGGGACTAGCGGGGGGCAGTGGCAAGAGACCCAGTACTTC.

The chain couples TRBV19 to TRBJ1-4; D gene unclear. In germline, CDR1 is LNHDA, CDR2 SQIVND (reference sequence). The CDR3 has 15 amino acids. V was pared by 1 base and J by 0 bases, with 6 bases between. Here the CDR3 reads CASSIVKATNEKLFF. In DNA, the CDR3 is TGTGCCAGTAGTATAGTGAAGGCAACTAATGAAAAACTGTTTTTT.

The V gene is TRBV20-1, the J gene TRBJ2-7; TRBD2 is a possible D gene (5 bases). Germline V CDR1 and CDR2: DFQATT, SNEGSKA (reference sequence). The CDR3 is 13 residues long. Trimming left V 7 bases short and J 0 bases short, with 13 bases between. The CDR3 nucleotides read TGCAGTGGGACGAGCGGAGGCTCCTACGAGCAGTACTTC. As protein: CSGTSGGSYEQYF.

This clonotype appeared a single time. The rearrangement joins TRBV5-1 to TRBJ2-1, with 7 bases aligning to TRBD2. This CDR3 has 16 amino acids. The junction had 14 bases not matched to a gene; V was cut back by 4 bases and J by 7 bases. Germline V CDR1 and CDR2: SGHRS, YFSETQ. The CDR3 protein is CASSPQGAGSLNEQFF. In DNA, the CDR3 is TGCGCCAGCAGCCCTCAGGGAGCGGGATCTTTGAATGAGCAGTTCTTC. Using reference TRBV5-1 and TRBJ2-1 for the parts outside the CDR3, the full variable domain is KAGVTQTPRYLIKTRGQQVTLSCSPISGHRSVSWYQQTPGQGLQFLFEYFSETQRNKGNFPGRFSGRQFSNSRSEMNVSTLELGDSALYLCASSPQGAGSLNEQFFGPGTRLTVL.

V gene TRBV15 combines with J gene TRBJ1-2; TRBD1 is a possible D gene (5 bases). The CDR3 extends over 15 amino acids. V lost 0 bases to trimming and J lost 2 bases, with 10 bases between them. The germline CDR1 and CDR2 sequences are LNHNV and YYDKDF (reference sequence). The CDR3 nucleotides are TGTGCCACCAGCAGAGACCGACAGTGGAACTATGGCTACACCTTC. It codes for CATSRDRQWNYGYTF.

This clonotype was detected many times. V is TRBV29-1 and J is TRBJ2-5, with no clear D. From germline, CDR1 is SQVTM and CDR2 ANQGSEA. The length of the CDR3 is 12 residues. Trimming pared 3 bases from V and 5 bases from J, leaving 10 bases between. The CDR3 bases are TGCAGCGTTGAGAGGCAGGTGGAGACCCAGTACTTC. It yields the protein CSVERQVETQYF.

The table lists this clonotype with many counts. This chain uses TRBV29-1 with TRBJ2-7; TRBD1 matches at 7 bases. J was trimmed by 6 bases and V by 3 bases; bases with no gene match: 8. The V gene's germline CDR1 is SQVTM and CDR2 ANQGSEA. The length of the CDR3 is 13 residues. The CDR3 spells CSVDVTGTVEQYF. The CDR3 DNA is TGCAGCGTTGATGTGACAGGGACGGTCGAGCAGTACTTC.

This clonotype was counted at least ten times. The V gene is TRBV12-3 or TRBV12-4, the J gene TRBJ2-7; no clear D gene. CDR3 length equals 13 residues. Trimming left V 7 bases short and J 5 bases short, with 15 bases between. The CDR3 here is CASTSSGRNEQYF. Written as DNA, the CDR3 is TGTGCCAGCACTTCCTCGGGTCGCAACGAGCAGTACTTC.

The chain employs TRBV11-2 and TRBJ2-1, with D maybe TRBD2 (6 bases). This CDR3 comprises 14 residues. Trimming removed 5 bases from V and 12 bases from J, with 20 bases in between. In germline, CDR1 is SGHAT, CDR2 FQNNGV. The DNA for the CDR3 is TGTGCCAGCAGCCCCTCGGGAGCGCCCCTAACGCAGTTCTTC. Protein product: CASSPSGAPLTQFF.

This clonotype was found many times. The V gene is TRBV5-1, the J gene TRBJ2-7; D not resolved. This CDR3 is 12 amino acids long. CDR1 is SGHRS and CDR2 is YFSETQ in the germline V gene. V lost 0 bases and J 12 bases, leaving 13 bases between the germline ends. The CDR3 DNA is TGCGCCAGCAGCTTGGGTGGAACTGTTCCGTACTTC. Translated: CASSLGGTVPYF.

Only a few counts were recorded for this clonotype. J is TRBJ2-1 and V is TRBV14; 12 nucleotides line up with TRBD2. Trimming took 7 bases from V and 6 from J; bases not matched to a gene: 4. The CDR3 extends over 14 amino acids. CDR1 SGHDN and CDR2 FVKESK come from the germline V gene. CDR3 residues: CASTETSGSNEQFF. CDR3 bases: TGTGCCAGCACCGAGACTAGCGGGAGCAATGAGCAGTTCTTC.

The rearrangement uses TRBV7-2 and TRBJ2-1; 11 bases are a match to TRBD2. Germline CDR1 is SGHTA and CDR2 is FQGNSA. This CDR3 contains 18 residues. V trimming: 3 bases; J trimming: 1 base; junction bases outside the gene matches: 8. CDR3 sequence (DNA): TGTGCCAGCAGCTTGATGTATCTAGCGGGAGGTTCCTACAATGAGCAGTTCTTC. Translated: CASSLMYLAGGSYNEQFF.

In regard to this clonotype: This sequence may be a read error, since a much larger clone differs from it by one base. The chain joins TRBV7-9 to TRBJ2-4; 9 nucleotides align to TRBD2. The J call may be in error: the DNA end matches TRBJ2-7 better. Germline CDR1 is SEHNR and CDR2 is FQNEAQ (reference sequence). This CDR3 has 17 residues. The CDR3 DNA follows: TGTGCCGGCAGCCCAGGAGGGTCGACTAGCGGAAGGCACGAGCAGTACTTC. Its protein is CAGSPGGSTSGRHEQYF.

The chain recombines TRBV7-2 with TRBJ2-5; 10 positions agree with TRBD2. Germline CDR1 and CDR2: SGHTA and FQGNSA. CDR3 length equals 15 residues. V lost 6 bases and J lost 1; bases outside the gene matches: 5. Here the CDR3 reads CASRPSGGGQETQYF. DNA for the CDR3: TGTGCCAGCAGGCCTAGCGGGGGAGGCCAAGAGACCCAGTACTTC.

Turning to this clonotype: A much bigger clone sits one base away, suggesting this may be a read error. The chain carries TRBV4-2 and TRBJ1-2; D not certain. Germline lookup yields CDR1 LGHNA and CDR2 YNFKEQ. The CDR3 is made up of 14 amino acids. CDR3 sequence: CASSGRGINYSYTF. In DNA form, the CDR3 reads TGTGCCAGCAGCGGACGCGGGATCAACTATAGCTACACCTTC.

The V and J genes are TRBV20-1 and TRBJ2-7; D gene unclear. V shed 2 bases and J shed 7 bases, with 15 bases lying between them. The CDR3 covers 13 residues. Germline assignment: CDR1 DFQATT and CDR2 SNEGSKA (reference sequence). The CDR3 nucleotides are TGCAGTGCTAGATTTATGTTGGGGAATGAGCAGTACTTC. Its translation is CSARFMLGNEQYF.

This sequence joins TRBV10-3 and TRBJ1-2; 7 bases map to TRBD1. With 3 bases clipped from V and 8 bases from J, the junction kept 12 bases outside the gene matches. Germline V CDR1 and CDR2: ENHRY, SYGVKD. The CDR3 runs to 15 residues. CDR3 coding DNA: TGTGCCATCAGTGATCCCCACACAGGGGTGGACGGCTACACCTTC. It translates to CAISDPHTGVDGYTF.

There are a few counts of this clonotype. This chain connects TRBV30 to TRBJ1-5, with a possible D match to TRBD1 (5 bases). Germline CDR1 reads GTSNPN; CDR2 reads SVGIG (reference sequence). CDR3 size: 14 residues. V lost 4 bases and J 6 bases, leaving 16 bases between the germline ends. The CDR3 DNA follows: TGTGCCTGGAACCCCGCGGGGGGATTTCAGCCCCAGCATTTT. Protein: CAWNPAGGFQPQHF. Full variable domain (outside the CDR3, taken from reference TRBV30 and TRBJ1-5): SQTIHQWPATLVQPVGSPLSLECTVEGTSNPNLYWYRQAAGRGLQLLFYSVGIGQISSEVPQNLSASRPQDRQFILSSKKLLLSDSGFYLCAWNPAGGFQPQHFGDGTRLSIL.

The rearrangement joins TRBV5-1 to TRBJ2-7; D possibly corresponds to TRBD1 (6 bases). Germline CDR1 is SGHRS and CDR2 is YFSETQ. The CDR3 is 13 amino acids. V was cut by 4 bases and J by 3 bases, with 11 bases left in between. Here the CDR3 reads CASSRDINYEQYF. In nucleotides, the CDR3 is TGCGCCAGCAGCCGGGACATCAACTACGAGCAGTACTTC.

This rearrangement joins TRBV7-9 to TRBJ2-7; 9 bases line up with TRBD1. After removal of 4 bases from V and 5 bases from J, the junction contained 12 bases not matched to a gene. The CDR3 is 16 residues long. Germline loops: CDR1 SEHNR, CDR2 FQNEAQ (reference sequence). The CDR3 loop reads CASSSRGRTGEHEQYF. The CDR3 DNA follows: TGTGCCAGCAGCTCCCGTGGTCGGACAGGGGAACACGAGCAGTACTTC. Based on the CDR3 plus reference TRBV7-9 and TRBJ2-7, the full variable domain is DTGVSQNPRHKITKRGQNVTFRCDPISEHNRLYWYRQTLGQGPEFLTYFQNEAQLEKSRLLSDRFSAERPKGSFSTLEIQRTEQGDSAMYLCASSSRGRTGEHEQYFGPGTRLTVT.

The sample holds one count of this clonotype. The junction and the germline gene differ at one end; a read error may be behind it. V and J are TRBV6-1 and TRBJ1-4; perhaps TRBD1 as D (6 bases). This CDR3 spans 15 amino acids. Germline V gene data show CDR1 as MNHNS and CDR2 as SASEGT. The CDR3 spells CASRDTGPLNEKRFF. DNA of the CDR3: TGTGCCAGCAGAGATACAGGGCCTCTTAATGAAAAACGGTTTTTT.

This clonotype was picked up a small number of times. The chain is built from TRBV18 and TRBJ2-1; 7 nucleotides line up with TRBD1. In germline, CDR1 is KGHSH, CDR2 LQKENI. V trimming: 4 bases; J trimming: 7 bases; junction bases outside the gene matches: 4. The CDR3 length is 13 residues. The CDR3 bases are TGTGCCAGCTCACTGAGGGACAGAAATGAGCAGTTCTTC. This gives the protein CASSLRDRNEQFF.

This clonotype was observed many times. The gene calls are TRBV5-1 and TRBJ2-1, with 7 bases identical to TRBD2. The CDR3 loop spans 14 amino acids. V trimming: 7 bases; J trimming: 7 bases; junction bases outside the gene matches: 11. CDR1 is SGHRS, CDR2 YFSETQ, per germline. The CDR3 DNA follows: TGCGCCAGCGGGGAGGGGTCTTTAGTAAATGAGCAGTTCTTC. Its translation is CASGEGSLVNEQFF. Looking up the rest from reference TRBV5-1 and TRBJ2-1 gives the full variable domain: KAGVTQTPRYLIKTRGQQVTLSCSPISGHRSVSWYQQTPGQGLQFLFEYFSETQRNKGNFPGRFSGRQFSNSRSEMNVSTLELGDSALYLCASGEGSLVNEQFFGPGTRLTVL.